A selection of T cell receptor beta chains follows, all from one sample in a study of cytomegalovirus exposure and HLA in healthy donors. TCRdb's copy holds only in-frame clones and misses some; the assay was immunoSEQ multiplex PCR. This table holds around 250,000 clones, nearly 90% found once. The specimen sequenced was PBMCs. The receptors were gathered from a woman aged 18-29 years in good health and CMV-seronegative. Both conserved end residues are part of each CDR3. A D gene is named only where the DNA matches it firmly. Clone size is shown for a subset of rows, as once, few, many or a class of expanded clone.

D: .
J: TRBJ1-5
size: few
V: TRBV7-9
CDR3: CASSRGGGNQPQHF
DNA: TGTGCCAGCAGCCGAGGAGGGGGCAATCAGCCCCAGCATTTT

D: TRBD1
J: TRBJ2-1
size: .
V: TRBV2
CDR3: CASLERGPGNEQFF
DNA: TGTGCCAGCCTCGAAAGGGGGCCGGGGAATGAGCAGTTCTTC

D: .
J: TRBJ2-5
size: .
V: TRBV4-3
CDR3: CASSPGLSETQYF
DNA: TGCGCCAGCAGCCCAGGATTGTCAGAGACCCAGTACTTC

D: TRBD2
J: TRBJ2-3
size: few
V: TRBV27
CDR3: CASSPRLAGGHDTQYF
DNA: TGTGCCAGCAGCCCGAGACTAGCGGGGGGACATGATACGCAGTATTTT

D: .
J: TRBJ2-2
size: few
V: TRBV7-6
CDR3: CASSLGRGQGQAGNTGELFF
DNA: TGTGCCAGCAGCTTAGGGAGGGGCCAAGGACAGGCGGGGAACACCGGGGAGCTGTTTTTT

D: .
J: TRBJ1-6
size: .
V: TRBV10-3
CDR3: CAIRDNPGNSPLHF
DNA: TGTGCCATCAGGGACAACCCAGGGAATTCACCCCTCCACTTT

D: TRBD1
J: TRBJ1-6
size: .
V: TRBV7-2
CDR3: CASSLLTGEQSPLHF
DNA: TGTGCCAGCAGCTTACTTACAGGGGAGCAATCACCCCTCCACTTT

D: .
J: TRBJ1-1
size: .
V: TRBV27
CDR3: CASSFSVNTEAFF
DNA: TGTGCCAGCAGTTTCTCGGTGAACACTGAAGCTTTCTTT

D: TRBD1
J: TRBJ2-7
size: .
V: TRBV4-2
CDR3: CASRGGTGFYEQYF
DNA: TGTGCCAGCAGGGGGGGGACAGGGTTCTACGAGCAGTACTTC

D: TRBD1
J: TRBJ1-3
size: .
V: TRBV6-1
CDR3: CASSELTGGSGNTIYF
DNA: TGTGCCAGCAGTGAACTTACAGGGGGCTCTGGAAACACCATATATTTT

D: .
J: TRBJ2-7
size: once
V: TRBV29-1
CDR3: CSVLGEGEQYF
DNA: TGCAGCGTTCTAGGGGAAGGCGAGCAGTACTTC

D: .
J: TRBJ1-4
size: once
V: TRBV28
CDR3: CASSLRHAKRLFF
DNA: TGTGCCAGCAGTTTAAGACATGCAAAGAGACTGTTTTTT

D: .
J: TRBJ2-7
size: .
V: TRBV18
CDR3: CASSPYQEGYEQYF
DNA: TGTGCCAGCTCCCCCTACCAGGAGGGCTACGAGCAGTACTTC

D: .
J: TRBJ1-1
size: once
V: TRBV19
CDR3: CASSIRATGRYIPNTEAFF
DNA: TGTGCCAGTAGTATAAGGGCGACAGGCCGCTACATCCCTAACACTGAAGCTTTCTTT

D: .
J: TRBJ1-5
size: once
V: TRBV5-8
CDR3: CASSLSREPQHF
DNA: TGTGCCAGCAGCTTGTCCCGGGAGCCCCAGCATTTT

D: .
J: TRBJ2-7
size: .
V: TRBV6-6
CDR3: CASSEGRRVSYEQYF
DNA: TGTGCCAGCAGTGAGGGACGGAGGGTCTCCTACGAGCAGTACTTC

D: .
J: TRBJ1-4
size: once
V: TRBV6-4
CDR3: CASSGTRPTTNEKLFF
DNA: TGTGCCAGCAGTGGAACCAGGCCAACAACTAATGAAAAACTGTTTTTT

D: .
J: TRBJ1-5
size: .
V: TRBV30
CDR3: CAWSLGRNQPQHF
DNA: TGTGCCTGGAGTCTAGGGAGGAATCAGCCCCAGCATTTT

D: .
J: TRBJ2-2
size: .
V: TRBV7-3
CDR3: CASSLNPVWWGDTGELFF
DNA: TGTGCCAGCAGCTTAAATCCCGTTTGGTGGGGGGACACCGGGGAGCTGTTTTTT

D: TRBD1
J: TRBJ1-1
size: .
V: TRBV7-3
CDR3: CASSLQGDTEAFF
DNA: TGTGCCAGCAGCCTACAGGGGGACACTGAAGCTTTCTTT

D: .
J: TRBJ1-2
size: few
V: TRBV2
CDR3: CASSDVTRFGYTF
DNA: TGTGCCAGCAGTGACGTTACTCGGTTTGGCTACACCTTC

D: TRBD1
J: TRBJ2-2
size: .
V: TRBV7-2
CDR3: CASSLARTGAGELFF
DNA: TGTGCCAGCAGCTTAGCGCGGACAGGGGCCGGGGAGCTGTTTTTT

D: .
J: TRBJ2-5
size: .
V: TRBV27
CDR3: CASSLSTGSSRETQYF
DNA: TGTGCCAGCAGTTTATCTACGGGGTCCAGCAGGGAGACCCAGTACTTC

D: TRBD1
J: TRBJ2-7
size: .
V: TRBV27
CDR3: CASSLQGALYEQYF
DNA: TGTGCCAGCAGTCTACAGGGGGCGCTTTACGAGCAGTACTTC

D: .
J: TRBJ1-1
size: .
V: TRBV4-1
CDR3: CASSQEEWRSMNTEAFF
DNA: TGCGCCAGCAGCCAAGAAGAGTGGCGGAGCATGAACACTGAAGCTTTCTTT

D: TRBD2
J: TRBJ2-7
size: .
V: TRBV6-1
CDR3: CASSEVGLVASYEQYF
DNA: TGTGCCAGCAGTGAAGTAGGACTAGTCGCGTCCTACGAGCAGTACTTC

D: TRBD1
J: TRBJ1-5
size: .
V: TRBV28
CDR3: CASSYDREGNQPQHF
DNA: TGTGCCAGCAGTTACGACAGGGAGGGCAATCAGCCCCAGCATTTT

D: .
J: TRBJ1-1
size: .
V: TRBV6-5
CDR3: CASSYLSGVRSTEAFF
DNA: TGTGCCAGCAGTTACCTATCAGGGGTTCGGAGCACTGAAGCTTTCTTT

D: .
J: TRBJ1-3
size: .
V: TRBV30
CDR3: CAWGPWTDEGPTNSGNTIYF
DNA: TGTGCCTGGGGGCCATGGACAGACGAGGGTCCGACTAACTCTGGAAACACCATATATTTT

D: TRBD2
J: TRBJ2-1
size: .
V: TRBV7-2
CDR3: CASSPGLTRPNEQFF
DNA: TGTGCCAGCAGCCCGGGACTAACCAGACCGAATGAGCAGTTCTTC

D: .
J: TRBJ1-1
size: .
V: TRBV7-2
CDR3: CASSFSAGTEAFF
DNA: TGTGCCAGCAGCTTTTCAGCGGGCACTGAAGCTTTCTTT

D: TRBD1
J: TRBJ1-1
size: .
V: TRBV19
CDR3: CASSTGTGPPMNTEAFF
DNA: TGTGCCAGTTCCACCGGGACAGGGCCCCCTATGAACACTGAAGCTTTCTTT

D: .
J: TRBJ2-7
size: .
V: TRBV6-1
CDR3: CASRWSNSDEQYF
DNA: TGTGCCAGCCGGTGGAGCAATTCGGACGAGCAGTACTTC

D: .
J: TRBJ2-3
size: .
V: TRBV2
CDR3: CASSTTGTDTQYF
DNA: TGTGCCAGCAGTACTACAGGAACAGATACGCAGTATTTT

D: .
J: TRBJ1-5
size: .
V: TRBV25-1
CDR3: CASSESGKGNQPQHF
DNA: TGTGCCAGCAGTGAATCGGGGAAGGGCAATCAGCCCCAGCATTTT

D: .
J: TRBJ1-5
size: .
V: TRBV6-5
CDR3: CASKLNSNQPQHF
DNA: TGTGCCAGCAAGCTGAATAGCAATCAGCCCCAGCATTTT

D: .
J: TRBJ1-1
size: .
V: TRBV18
CDR3: CASATYLNTEAFF
DNA: TGTGCCAGCGCGACATATTTGAACACTGAAGCTTTCTTT

D: TRBD1
J: TRBJ1-3
size: .
V: TRBV2
CDR3: CAGQGGSSGNTIYF
DNA: TGTGCCGGACAAGGGGGCTCCTCTGGAAACACCATATATTTT

D: .
J: TRBJ1-5
size: once
V: TRBV5-5
CDR3: CASSLAGGNQPQHF
DNA: TGTGCCAGCAGCTTGGCCGGGGGCAATCAGCCCCAGCATTTT

D: TRBD1
J: TRBJ1-2
size: once
V: TRBV7-9
CDR3: CASSRGQAFYGYTF
DNA: TGTGCCAGCAGCCGGGGACAGGCCTTCTATGGCTACACCTTC

D: TRBD2
J: TRBJ2-1
size: few
V: TRBV18
CDR3: CASSPSRLAGLYNEQFF
DNA: TGTGCCAGCTCACCATCTCGACTAGCGGGACTTTACAATGAGCAGTTCTTC

D: TRBD2
J: TRBJ2-1
size: .
V: TRBV4-1
CDR3: CASSLAGSGNEQFF
DNA: TGCGCCAGCAGCCTAGCGGGGTCTGGGAATGAGCAGTTCTTC

D: TRBD2
J: TRBJ2-3
size: .
V: TRBV5-1
CDR3: CASSRILAGGTDTQYF
DNA: TGCGCCAGCAGCCGGATACTAGCGGGGGGCACAGATACGCAGTATTTT

D: .
J: TRBJ1-5
size: .
V: TRBV5-8
CDR3: CASSLKQGTYSNQPQHF
DNA: TGTGCCAGCAGCTTAAAACAGGGAACTTATAGCAATCAGCCCCAGCATTTT

D: .
J: TRBJ2-5
size: .
V: TRBV5-1
CDR3: CASSFRGDQETQYF
DNA: TGCGCCAGCAGCTTCAGGGGGGATCAAGAGACCCAGTACTTC

D: .
J: TRBJ2-6
size: .
V: TRBV2
CDR3: CASSEAVFSGANVLTF
DNA: TGTGCCAGCAGTGAAGCCGTGTTCTCTGGGGCCAACGTCCTGACTTTC

D: .
J: TRBJ2-1
size: .
V: TRBV5-1
CDR3: CASSPVPSSYNEQFF
DNA: TGCGCCAGCAGCCCGGTACCGAGCTCCTACAATGAGCAGTTCTTC

D: .
J: TRBJ2-1
size: .
V: TRBV7-9
CDR3: CASSFFPYEQFF
DNA: TGTGCCAGCAGCTTTTTTCCATATGAGCAGTTCTTC

D: .
J: TRBJ2-3
size: .
V: TRBV28
CDR3: CASSLYRRGLVVTQYF
DNA: TGTGCCAGCAGTTTATACCGAAGGGGCCTAGTGGTAACGCAGTATTTT

D: TRBD1
J: TRBJ2-2
size: .
V: TRBV28
CDR3: CASSSQGAPGELFF
DNA: TGTGCCAGCAGTTCACAGGGGGCCCCCGGGGAGCTGTTTTTT

D: TRBD1
J: TRBJ1-4
size: few
V: TRBV9
CDR3: CASSVRQGLGEKLFF
DNA: TGTGCCAGCAGCGTCCGACAGGGACTTGGGGAAAAACTGTTTTTT

D: TRBD1
J: TRBJ1-5
size: .
V: TRBV30
CDR3: CAWSTTGGAQPQHF
DNA: TGTGCCTGGAGTACCACAGGGGGGGCTCAGCCCCAGCATTTT

D: .
J: TRBJ2-7
size: .
V: TRBV11-1
CDR3: CASSFSSAEQYF
DNA: TGTGCCAGCAGCTTCTCGAGTGCCGAGCAGTACTTC